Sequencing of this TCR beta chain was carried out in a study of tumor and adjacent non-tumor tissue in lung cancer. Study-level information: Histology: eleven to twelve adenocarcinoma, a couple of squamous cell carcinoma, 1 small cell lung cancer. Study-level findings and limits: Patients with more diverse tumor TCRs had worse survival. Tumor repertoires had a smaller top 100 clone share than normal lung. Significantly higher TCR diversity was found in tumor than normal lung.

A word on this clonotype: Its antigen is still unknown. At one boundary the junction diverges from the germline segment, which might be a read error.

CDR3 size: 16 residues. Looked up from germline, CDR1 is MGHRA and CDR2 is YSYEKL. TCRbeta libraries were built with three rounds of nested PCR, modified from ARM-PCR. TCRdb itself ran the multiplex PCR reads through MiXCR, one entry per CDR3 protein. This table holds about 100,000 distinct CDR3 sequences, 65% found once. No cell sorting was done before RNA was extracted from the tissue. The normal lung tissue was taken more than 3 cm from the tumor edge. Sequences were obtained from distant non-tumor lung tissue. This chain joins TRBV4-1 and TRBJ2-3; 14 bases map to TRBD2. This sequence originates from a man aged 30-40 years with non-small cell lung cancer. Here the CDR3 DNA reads TGCGCCAGCAGCCGGACTAGCGGGGGGTGGTCAGATGCGCATTATTTT. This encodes CASSRTSGGWSDAHYF.